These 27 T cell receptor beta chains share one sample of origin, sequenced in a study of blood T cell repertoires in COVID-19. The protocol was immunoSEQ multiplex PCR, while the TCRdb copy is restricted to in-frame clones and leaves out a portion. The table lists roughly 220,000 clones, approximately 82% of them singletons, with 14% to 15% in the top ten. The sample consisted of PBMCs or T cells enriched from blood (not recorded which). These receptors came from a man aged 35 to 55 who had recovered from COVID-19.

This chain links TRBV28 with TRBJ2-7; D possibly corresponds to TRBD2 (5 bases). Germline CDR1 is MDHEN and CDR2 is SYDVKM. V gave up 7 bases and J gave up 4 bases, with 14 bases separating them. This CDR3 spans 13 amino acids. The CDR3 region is CASNSLRDYEQYF. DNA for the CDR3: TGTGCCAGCAATTCCTTGAGGGATTACGAGCAGTACTTC.

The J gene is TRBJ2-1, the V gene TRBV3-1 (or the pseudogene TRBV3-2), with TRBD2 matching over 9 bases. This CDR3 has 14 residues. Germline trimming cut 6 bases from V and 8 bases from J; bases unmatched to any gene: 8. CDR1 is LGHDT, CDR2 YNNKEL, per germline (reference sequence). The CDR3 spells CASRGSGGWDEQFF. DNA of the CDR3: TGTGCCAGCAGGGGTAGCGGGGGCTGGGATGAGCAGTTCTTC.

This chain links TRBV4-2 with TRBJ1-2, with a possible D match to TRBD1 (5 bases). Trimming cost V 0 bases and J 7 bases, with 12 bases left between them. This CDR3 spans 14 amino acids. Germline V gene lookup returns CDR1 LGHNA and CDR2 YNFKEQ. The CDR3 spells CASSQEGREGGYTF. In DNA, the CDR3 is TGTGCCAGCAGCCAAGAAGGCAGGGAGGGTGGCTACACCTTC.

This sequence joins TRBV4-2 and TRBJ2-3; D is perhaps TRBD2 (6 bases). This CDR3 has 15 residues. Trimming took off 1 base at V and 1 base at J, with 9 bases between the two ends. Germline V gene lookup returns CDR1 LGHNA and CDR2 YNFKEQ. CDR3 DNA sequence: TGTGCCAGCAGCCAAGGACCGGGGGGCACAGATACGCAGTATTTT. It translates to CASSQGPGGTDTQYF.

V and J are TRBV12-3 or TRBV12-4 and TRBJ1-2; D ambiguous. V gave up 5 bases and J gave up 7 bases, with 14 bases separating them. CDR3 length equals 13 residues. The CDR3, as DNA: TGTGCCAGCAGTCTAGGGCCCCTTGGTGGCTACACCTTC. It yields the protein CASSLGPLGGYTF.

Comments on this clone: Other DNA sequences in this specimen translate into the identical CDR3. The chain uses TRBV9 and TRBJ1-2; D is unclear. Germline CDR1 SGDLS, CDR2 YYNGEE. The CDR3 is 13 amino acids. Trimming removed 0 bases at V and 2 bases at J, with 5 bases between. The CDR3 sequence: CASSVEQNYGYTF. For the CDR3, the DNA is TGTGCCAGCAGCGTAGAACAAAACTATGGCTACACCTTC.

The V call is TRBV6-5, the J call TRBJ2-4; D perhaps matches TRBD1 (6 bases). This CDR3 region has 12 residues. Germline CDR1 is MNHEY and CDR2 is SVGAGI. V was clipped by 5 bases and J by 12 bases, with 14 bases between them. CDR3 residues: CASSPTGLNQYF. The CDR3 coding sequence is TGTGCCAGCAGTCCCACAGGGCTTAATCAGTACTTC.

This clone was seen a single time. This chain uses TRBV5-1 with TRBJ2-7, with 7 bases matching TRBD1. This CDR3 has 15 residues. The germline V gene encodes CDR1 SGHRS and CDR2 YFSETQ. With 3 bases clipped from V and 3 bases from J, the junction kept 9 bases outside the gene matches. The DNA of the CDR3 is TGCGCCAGCAGCTCCGTGGGGGCAGGGGGCTACGAGCAGTACTTC. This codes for CASSSVGAGGYEQYF.

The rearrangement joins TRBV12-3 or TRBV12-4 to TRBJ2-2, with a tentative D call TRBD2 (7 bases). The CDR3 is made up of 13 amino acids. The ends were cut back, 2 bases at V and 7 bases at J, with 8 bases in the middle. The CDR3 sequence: CASSLRGGGELFF. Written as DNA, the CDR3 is TGTGCCAGCAGTTTAAGGGGGGGCGGGGAGCTGTTTTTT.

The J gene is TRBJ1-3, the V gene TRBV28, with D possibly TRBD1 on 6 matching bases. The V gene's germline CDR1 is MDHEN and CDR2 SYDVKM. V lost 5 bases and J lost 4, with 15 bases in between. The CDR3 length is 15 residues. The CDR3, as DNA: TGTGCCAGCAGTATAGTTGGGGACACAGGAAACACCATATATTTT. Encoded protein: CASSIVGDTGNTIYF.

The CDR3 coding sequence is TGCGCCAGCAGCTCAGGAGGGCTTGGCACAGATACGCAGTATTTT. This sequence encodes CASSSGGLGTDTQYF. The chain employs TRBV5-1 and TRBJ2-3; the D gene is possibly TRBD2 (6 bases). V was shortened by 3 bases and J by 1 base, with 12 bases between the two germline ends. The CDR3 contains 15 residues. CDR1 and CDR2 (germline): SGHRS, YFSETQ.

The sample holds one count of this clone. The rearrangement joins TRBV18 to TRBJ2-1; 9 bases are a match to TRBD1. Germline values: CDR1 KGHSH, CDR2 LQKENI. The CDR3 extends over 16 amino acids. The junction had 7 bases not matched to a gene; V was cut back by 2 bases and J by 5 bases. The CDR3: CASSPTSGQGHNEQFF. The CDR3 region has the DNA TGTGCCAGCTCACCAACCTCGGGACAGGGACACAATGAGCAGTTCTTC. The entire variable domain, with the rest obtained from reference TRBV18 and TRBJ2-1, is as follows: NAGVMQNPRHLVRRRGQEARLRCSPMKGHSHVYWYRQLPEEGLKFMVYLQKENIIDESGMPKERFSAEFPKEGPSILRIQQVVRGDSAAYFCASSPTSGQGHNEQFFGPGTRLTVL.

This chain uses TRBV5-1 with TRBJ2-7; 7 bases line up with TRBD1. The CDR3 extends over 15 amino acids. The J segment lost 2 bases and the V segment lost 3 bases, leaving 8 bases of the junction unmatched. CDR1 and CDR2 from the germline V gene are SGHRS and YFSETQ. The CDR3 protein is CASSSGQAVTYEQYF. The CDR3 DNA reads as TGCGCCAGCAGCTCCGGACAGGCCGTTACCTACGAGCAGTACTTC.

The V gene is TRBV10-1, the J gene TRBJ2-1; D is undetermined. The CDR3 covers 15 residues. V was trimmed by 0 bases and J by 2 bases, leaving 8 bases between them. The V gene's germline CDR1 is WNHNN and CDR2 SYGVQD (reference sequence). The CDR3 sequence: CASSESTAPYNEQFF. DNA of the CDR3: TGCGCCAGCAGTGAGTCGACTGCGCCCTACAATGAGCAGTTCTTC.

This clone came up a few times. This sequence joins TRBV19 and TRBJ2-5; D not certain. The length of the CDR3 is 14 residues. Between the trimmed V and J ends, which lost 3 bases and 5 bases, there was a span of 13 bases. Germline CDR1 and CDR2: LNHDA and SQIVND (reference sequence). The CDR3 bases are TGTGCCAGTAGTATTAGCCCGACTTCCGAGACCCAGTACTTC. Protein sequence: CASSISPTSETQYF. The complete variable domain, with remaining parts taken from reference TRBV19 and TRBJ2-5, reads DGGITQSPKYLFRKEGQNVTLSCEQNLNHDAMYWYRQDPGQGLRLIYYSQIVNDFQKGDIAEGYSVSREKKESFPLTVTSAQKNPTAFYLCASSISPTSETQYFGPGTRLLVL.

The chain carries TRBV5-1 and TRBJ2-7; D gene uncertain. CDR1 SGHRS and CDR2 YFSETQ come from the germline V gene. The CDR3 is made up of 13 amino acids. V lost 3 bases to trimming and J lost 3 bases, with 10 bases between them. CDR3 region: CASSSGPNYEQYF. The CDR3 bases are TGCGCCAGCAGCTCCGGTCCAAACTACGAGCAGTACTTC.

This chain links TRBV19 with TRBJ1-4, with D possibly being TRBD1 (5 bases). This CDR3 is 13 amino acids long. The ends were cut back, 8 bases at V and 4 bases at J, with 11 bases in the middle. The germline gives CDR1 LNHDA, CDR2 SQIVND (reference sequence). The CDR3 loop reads CASQRQGNEKLFF. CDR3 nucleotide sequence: TGTGCCAGTCAACGCCAGGGTAATGAAAAACTGTTTTTT. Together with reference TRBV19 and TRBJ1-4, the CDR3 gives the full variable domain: DGGITQSPKYLFRKEGQNVTLSCEQNLNHDAMYWYRQDPGQGLRLIYYSQIVNDFQKGDIAEGYSVSREKKESFPLTVTSAQKNPTAFYLCASQRQGNEKLFFGSGTQLSVL.

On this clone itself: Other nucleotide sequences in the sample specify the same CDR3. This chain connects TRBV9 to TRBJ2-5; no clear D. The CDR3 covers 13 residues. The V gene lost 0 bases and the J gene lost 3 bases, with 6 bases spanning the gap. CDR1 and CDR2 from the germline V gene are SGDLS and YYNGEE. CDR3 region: CASSVGLEETQYF. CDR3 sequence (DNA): TGTGCCAGCAGCGTAGGGCTAGAAGAGACCCAGTACTTC.

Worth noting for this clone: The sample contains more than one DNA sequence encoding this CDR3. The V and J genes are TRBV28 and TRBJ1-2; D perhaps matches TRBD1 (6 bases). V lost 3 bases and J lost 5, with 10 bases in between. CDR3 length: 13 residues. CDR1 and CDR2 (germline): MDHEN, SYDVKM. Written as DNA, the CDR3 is TGTGCCAGCAGTTTGGGGACAACTTATGGCTACACCTTC. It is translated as CASSLGTTYGYTF.

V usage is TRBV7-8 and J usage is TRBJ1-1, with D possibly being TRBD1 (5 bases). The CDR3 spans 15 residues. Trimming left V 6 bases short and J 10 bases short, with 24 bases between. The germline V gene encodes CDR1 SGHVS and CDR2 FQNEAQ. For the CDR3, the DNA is TGTGCCAGCAGTGGGGGGATGGGAAACAGCCTTGGAGCTTTCTTT. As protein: CASSGGMGNSLGAFF.

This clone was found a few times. CDR3 loop: CASSQLAANTEAFF. CDR3 bases: TGTGCCAGCTCACAATTGGCGGCGAACACTGAAGCTTTCTTT. The chain combines TRBV18 with TRBJ1-1; D gene unclear. CDR1 and CDR2 (germline): KGHSH, LQKENI. The CDR3 is 14 amino acids. Trimming removed 4 bases from V and 1 base from J, with 10 bases in between. Together with reference TRBV18 and TRBJ1-1, the CDR3 gives the full variable domain: NAGVMQNPRHLVRRRGQEARLRCSPMKGHSHVYWYRQLPEEGLKFMVYLQKENIIDESGMPKERFSAEFPKEGPSILRIQQVVRGDSAAYFCASSQLAANTEAFFGQGTRLTVV.

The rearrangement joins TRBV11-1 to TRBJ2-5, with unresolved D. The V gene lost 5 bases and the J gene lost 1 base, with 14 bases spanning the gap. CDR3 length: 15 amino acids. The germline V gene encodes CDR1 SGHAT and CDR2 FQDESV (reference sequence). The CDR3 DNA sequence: TGTGCCAGCAGCCCGCTGTGGGCGCTCCAAGAGACCCAGTACTTC. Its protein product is CASSPLWALQETQYF. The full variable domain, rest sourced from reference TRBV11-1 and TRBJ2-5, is EAEVAQSPRYKITEKSQAVAFWCDPISGHATLYWYRQILGQGPELLVQFQDESVVDDSQLPKDRFSAERLKGVDSTLKIQPAELGDSAMYLCASSPLWALQETQYFGPGTRLLVL.

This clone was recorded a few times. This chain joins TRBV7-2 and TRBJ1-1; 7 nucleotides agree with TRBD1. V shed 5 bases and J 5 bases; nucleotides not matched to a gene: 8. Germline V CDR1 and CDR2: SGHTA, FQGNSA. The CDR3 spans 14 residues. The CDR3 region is CASSPLGGWTEAFF. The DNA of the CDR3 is TGTGCCAGCAGCCCCTTAGGGGGCTGGACTGAAGCTTTCTTT.

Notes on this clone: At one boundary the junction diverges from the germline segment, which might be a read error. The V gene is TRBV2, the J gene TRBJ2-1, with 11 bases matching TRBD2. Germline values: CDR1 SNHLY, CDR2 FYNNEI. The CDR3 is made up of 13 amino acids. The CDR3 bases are TGCTCGGCTAGCGGGGGGACCTGGGGTGAGCAGTTCTTC. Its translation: CSASGGTWGEQFF.

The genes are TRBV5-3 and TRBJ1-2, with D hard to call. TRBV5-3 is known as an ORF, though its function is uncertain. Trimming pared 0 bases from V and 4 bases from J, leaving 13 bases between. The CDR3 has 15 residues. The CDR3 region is CARSLGCSRFYGYTF. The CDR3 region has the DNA TGTGCCAGAAGCTTGGGGTGTTCCAGATTCTATGGCTACACCTTC.

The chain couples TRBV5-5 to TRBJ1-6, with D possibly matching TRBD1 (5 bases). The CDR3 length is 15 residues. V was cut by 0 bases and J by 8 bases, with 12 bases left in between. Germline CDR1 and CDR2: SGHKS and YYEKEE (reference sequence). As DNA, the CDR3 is TGTGCCAGCAGCTTGGCACAGGACATTTATTCACCCCTCCACTTT. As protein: CASSLAQDIYSPLHF.

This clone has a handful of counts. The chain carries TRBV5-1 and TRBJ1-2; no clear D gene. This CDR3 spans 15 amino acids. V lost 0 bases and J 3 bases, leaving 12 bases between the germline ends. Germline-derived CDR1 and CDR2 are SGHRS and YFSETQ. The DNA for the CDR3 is TGCGCCAGCAGCTTGGTTGTTACGGGAGACTATGGCTACACCTTC. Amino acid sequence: CASSLVVTGDYGYTF.